The 5 T cell receptor beta chains reported below all come from one sample, sequenced in a study of CD8 T cells in Susac syndrome. RNA was extracted with the RNeasy kit, and a quantity of roughly 0.5 to 1 ug was reverse transcribed using random hexamers. TCRdb re-analysed the immunoSEQ multiplex PCR reads in MiXCR, keeping a single row per CDR3 protein. Of approximately 190,000 distinct CDR3 sequences detected, roughly 92% appear once; the ten largest clones hold 0.1%. The specimen sequenced was CD4+ T cells from PBMCs. These receptors were taken from a human donor in good health.

This chain uses TRBV30 with TRBJ2-3; D may be TRBD1 (6 bases). Trimming took 4 bases from V and 5 from J, leaving 13 bases between them. This CDR3 region has 13 residues. Germline values: CDR1 GTSNPN, CDR2 SVGIG (reference sequence). The CDR3, as DNA: TGTGCCTGGAAAACAGGGTTGAGAGATACGCAGTATTTT. This gives the protein CAWKTGLRDTQYF. Using reference TRBV30 and TRBJ2-3 for the parts outside the CDR3, the full variable domain is SQTIHQWPATLVQPVGSPLSLECTVEGTSNPNLYWYRQAAGRGLQLLFYSVGIGQISSEVPQNLSASRPQDRQFILSSKKLLLSDSGFYLCAWKTGLRDTQYFGPGTRLTVL.

CDR3 sequence: CASSQAGRLEAFF. In nucleotides, the CDR3 is TGTGCCAGCAGCCAAGCTGGGAGGCTTGAAGCTTTCTTT. This chain links TRBV4-2 with TRBJ1-1; D is unresolved. Germline V gene data show CDR1 as LGHNA and CDR2 as YNFKEQ. CDR3 length equals 13 residues. The ends were cut back, 1 base at V and 7 bases at J, with 10 bases in the middle.

The chain couples TRBV9 to TRBJ2-1, with 7 nucleotides matching TRBD2. CDR3 length equals 15 residues. Per the germline V gene, CDR1 is SGDLS and CDR2 is YYNGEE. With V trimmed by 6 bases and J by 4 bases, 10 bases remained unmatched. This chain's CDR3 is CASTLAGGEYNEQFF. The CDR3 coding sequence is TGTGCCAGCACCCTCGCTGGGGGGGAGTACAATGAGCAGTTCTTC.

The chain joins TRBV29-1 to TRBJ2-3; D remains ambiguous. CDR1 and CDR2 (germline): SQVTM, ANQGSEA. The V and J ends lost 3 bases and 4 bases respectively, with 8 bases between them. CDR3 size: 12 residues. The CDR3, as DNA: TGCAGCGTTGATCCCACCCCAGATACGCAGTATTTT. Protein: CSVDPTPDTQYF.

The chain combines TRBV12-3 or TRBV12-4 with TRBJ1-5; weak D call: TRBD1 (5 bases). The CDR3 consists of 17 residues. Trimming shortened V by 6 bases and J by 0 bases, and 18 bases separated the two germline ends. CDR3 sequence: CASRESGGTYSNQPQHF. The CDR3 nucleotides are TGTGCCAGCAGAGAGAGTGGGGGGACCTATAGCAATCAGCCCCAGCATTTT.